The present T cell receptor beta chain was sequenced within a study of T cell changes during pregnancy in multiple sclerosis. Germline CDR1 reads WSHSY; CDR2 reads SAAADI. The CDR3 runs to 17 residues. V shed 3 bases and J 4 bases; nucleotides not matched to a gene: 11. Profiling relied on immunoSEQ multiplex PCR, and the TCRdb table lists in-frame clones only, not all of them. The profile shows 35,000 to 45,000 clones, about 90% of them singletons. Sequenced here: CD4+ T cells from peripheral blood mononuclear cells, sampled after pregnancy. The chain combines TRBV10-2 with TRBJ2-2; 7 positions match TRBD2. This sequence was found in a female donor with multiple sclerosis, enrolled in a pregnancy study. The CDR3 reads CASSETWGGSGTGELFF. The DNA for the CDR3 is TGCGCCAGCAGTGAAACCTGGGGAGGGAGTGGCACCGGGGAGCTGTTTTTT.